The 16 T cell receptor beta chains below come from one sample, sequenced in a study of T cell responses to AZD1222 COVID-19 vaccine. Data came from immunoSEQ multiplex PCR; TCRdb stores just in-frame clones and leaves some out. The sample lists around 150,000 clones, around 94% occurring once. Sample: peripheral blood, taken on day 0 of AZD1222 vaccination. The receptor source for this set is an adult in good health.

The V and J genes are TRBV5-1 and TRBJ1-3; a possible D gene is TRBD1 (6 bases). The V gene's germline CDR1 is SGHRS and CDR2 YFSETQ. This CDR3 is built from 15 residues. The V gene lost 5 bases and the J gene lost 4 bases, with 16 bases spanning the gap. Here the CDR3 reads CASRPTGLYGNTIYF. In DNA, the CDR3 is TGCGCCAGCAGACCGACAGGACTATACGGAAACACCATATATTTT.

This chain links TRBV2 with TRBJ1-1, with D tentatively TRBD1 (6 bases). Trimming cost V 6 bases and J 1 base, with 12 bases left between them. Germline lookup yields CDR1 SNHLY and CDR2 FYNNEI. CDR3 size: 14 residues. The CDR3 protein is CASRAGAENTEAFF. The CDR3 DNA reads as TGTGCCAGCAGGGCGGGGGCAGAGAACACTGAAGCTTTCTTT. The variable domain in full, with the rest retrieved from reference TRBV2 and TRBJ1-1, is EPEVTQTPSHQVTQMGQEVILRCVPISNHLYFYWYRQILGQKVEFLVSFYNNEISEKSEIFDDQFSVERPDGSNFTLKIRSTKLEDSAMYFCASRAGAENTEAFFGQGTRLTVV.

This CDR3 reads CASSYLPGTGHGYTF. The CDR3, as DNA: TGTGCCAGCAGTTACTTACCTGGGACCGGCCATGGCTACACCTTC. This chain uses TRBV6-6 with TRBJ1-2; perhaps TRBD1 as D (5 bases). Germline lookup yields CDR1 MNHNY and CDR2 SVGAGI (reference sequence). The V end lost 1 base, the J end lost 6 bases, and 15 bases lay between the germline ends. The CDR3 is 15 residues long.

The chain links TRBV11-2 to TRBJ2-7; maybe TRBD1 (5 bases). The CDR3 covers 15 residues. The germline V and J ends were trimmed by 5 bases and 3 bases, with 17 bases remaining between them. CDR1 and CDR2 (germline): SGHAT, FQNNGV. This CDR3 reads CASSPVGVSGYEQYV. CDR3 nucleotide sequence: TGTGCCAGCAGCCCGGTAGGGGTTTCGGGCTACGAGCAGTACGTC.

The chain recombines TRBV15 with TRBJ1-4, with unresolved D. The V and J ends lost 8 bases and 5 bases respectively, with 9 bases between them. The length of the CDR3 is 12 residues. In germline, CDR1 is LNHNV, CDR2 YYDKDF (reference sequence). In DNA form, the CDR3 reads TGTGCCACCGGACGTAGGAATGAAAAACTGTTTTTT. Its protein is CATGRRNEKLFF.

CDR3 nucleotide sequence: TGTGCCAGCAGTTACCGGGACTCTGGATACGAGCAGTACGTC. Encoded protein: CASSYRDSGYEQYV. The rearrangement uses TRBV6-2 or TRBV6-3 and TRBJ2-7; perhaps TRBD2 as D (6 bases). The CDR3 sequence is 14 residues long. Germline lookup yields CDR1 MNHEY and CDR2 SVGEGT. V lost 2 bases and J 4 bases, leaving 12 bases between the germline ends.

V and J are TRBV3-1 (or the pseudogene TRBV3-2) and TRBJ2-1, with 8 positions matching TRBD1. This CDR3 has 14 amino acids. Germline V lookup: CDR1 LGHDT, CDR2 YNNKEL (reference sequence). Trimming took 5 bases from V and 6 from J; bases not matched to a gene: 6. The CDR3 DNA follows: TGTGCCAGCAGCTTCGGACAGGGTGGCAATGAGCAGTTCTTC. Amino acids: CASSFGQGGNEQFF.

This chain links TRBV2 with TRBJ2-5; no firm D call. The germline V gene encodes CDR1 SNHLY and CDR2 FYNNEI. The V gene lost 2 bases and the J gene lost 6 bases, with 1 base spanning the gap. The CDR3 runs to 10 residues. CDR3 sequence: CASSEKTQYF. CDR3 nucleotides: TGTGCCAGCAGTGAAAAGACCCAGTACTTC.

The J gene is TRBJ1-1, the V gene TRBV28, with 7 nucleotides matching TRBD1. Germline V CDR1 and CDR2: MDHEN, SYDVKM. This CDR3 has 15 residues. V shed 4 bases and J 0 bases; nucleotides not matched to a gene: 5. The CDR3 spells CASSYRGLLNTEAFF. CDR3 bases: TGTGCCAGCAGTTACAGGGGATTACTGAACACTGAAGCTTTCTTT.

This clone was detected a few times. CDR3 coding DNA: TGTGCCAGCAGCCCGGCCGGGACAGGGGGCGTCTATGGCTACACCTTC. Residues: CASSPAGTGGVYGYTF. The J gene is TRBJ1-2, the V gene TRBV5-4, with 12 bases fitting TRBD1. V lost 4 bases to trimming and J lost 4 bases; unmatched junction nucleotides: 8. This CDR3 has 16 amino acids. The germline V gene encodes CDR1 SGHNT and CDR2 YYREEE (reference sequence). Using reference TRBV5-4 and TRBJ1-2 for the parts outside the CDR3, the full variable domain is ETGVTQSPTHLIKTRGQQVTLRCSSQSGHNTVSWYQQALGQGPQFIFQYYREEENGRGNFPPRFSGLQFPNYSSELNVNALELDDSALYLCASSPAGTGGVYGYTFGSGTRLTVV.

The chain links TRBV27 to TRBJ2-2; D is ambiguous. The germline V and J ends were trimmed by 2 bases and 5 bases, with 0 bases remaining between them. Germline V CDR1 and CDR2: MNHEY, SMNVEV (reference sequence). The CDR3 consists of 11 residues. In DNA form, the CDR3 reads TGTGCCAGCAGTTTAACCGGGGAGCTGTTTTTT. It yields the protein CASSLTGELFF.

This chain connects TRBV12-3 or TRBV12-4 to TRBJ2-5; 9 nucleotides line up with TRBD1. J was trimmed by 2 bases and V by 6 bases; bases with no gene match: 1. There are 13 residues in the CDR3. The CDR3 coding sequence is TGTGCCAGCAGACAGGGGGCGCAAGAGACCCAGTACTTC. It yields the protein CASRQGAQETQYF.

This clone was recorded only once. J is TRBJ2-4 and V is TRBV27; TRBD1 might be the D (6 bases). Germline-derived CDR1 and CDR2 are MNHEY and SMNVEV (reference sequence). CDR3 length: 14 residues. V lost 2 bases and J lost 6, with 11 bases in between. The CDR3 reads CASSLTGPLNIQYF. CDR3 in DNA: TGTGCCAGCAGTTTAACAGGGCCTTTAAACATTCAGTACTTC.

The DNA for the CDR3 is TGTGCCAGCAGCCAGAGGACATCCAACGAGCAGTACGTC. It yields the protein CASSQRTSNEQYV. V is TRBV3-1 (or the pseudogene TRBV3-2) and J is TRBJ2-7, with a tentative D call TRBD1 (5 bases). This CDR3 has 13 residues. Trimming stripped 3 bases from V and 5 bases from J, with 11 bases between. CDR1 is LGHDT, CDR2 YNNKEL, per germline (reference sequence).

The CDR3 bases are TGTGCCAGCAGCGGGACTAGCGGGAGGCCCTATAGCACAGATACGCAGTATTTT. Amino acids: CASSGTSGRPYSTDTQYF. This sequence joins TRBV13 and TRBJ2-3, with TRBD2 matching over 15 bases. CDR1 is PRHDT, CDR2 FYEKMQ, per germline (reference sequence). The CDR3 spans 18 residues. The ends lost 5 bases at V and 0 bases at J; junction bases unmatched: 6.

Regarding this clone: This sample includes further DNA sequences coding for the same CDR3. J is TRBJ1-5 and V is TRBV19, with 9 bases fitting TRBD1. The germline gives CDR1 LNHDA, CDR2 SQIVND (reference sequence). V lost 1 base, J lost 4 bases, and 2 bases stayed unmatched. This CDR3 has 15 residues. The CDR3 DNA reads TGTGCCAGTAGTATAGGACAGGGGGGAAATCAGCCCCAGCATTTT. Protein: CASSIGQGGNQPQHF.